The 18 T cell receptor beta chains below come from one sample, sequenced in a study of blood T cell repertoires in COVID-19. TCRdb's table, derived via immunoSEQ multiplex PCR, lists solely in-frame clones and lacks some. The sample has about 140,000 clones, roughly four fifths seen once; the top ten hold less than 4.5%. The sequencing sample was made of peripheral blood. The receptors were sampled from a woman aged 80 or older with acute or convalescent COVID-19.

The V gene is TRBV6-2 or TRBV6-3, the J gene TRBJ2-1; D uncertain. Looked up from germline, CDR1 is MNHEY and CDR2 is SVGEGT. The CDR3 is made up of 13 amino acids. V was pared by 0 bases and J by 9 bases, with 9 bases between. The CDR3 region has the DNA TGTGCCAGCAGTTACTCTCAGAGGAGTGAGCAGTTCTTC. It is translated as CASSYSQRSEQFF.

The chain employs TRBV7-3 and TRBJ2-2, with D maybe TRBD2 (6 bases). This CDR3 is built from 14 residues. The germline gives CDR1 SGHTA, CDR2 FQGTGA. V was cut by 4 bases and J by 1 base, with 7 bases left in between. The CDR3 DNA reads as TGTGCCAGCAGCTGGCGGGGGAACACCGGGGAGCTGTTTTTT. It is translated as CASSWRGNTGELFF.

The CDR3 loop is CASSSGLAGGIAQETQYF. The DNA of the CDR3 is TGCGCCAGCAGCTCGGGACTAGCGGGGGGGATCGCCCAAGAGACCCAGTACTTC. The V call is TRBV5-1, the J call TRBJ2-5, with 16 positions matching TRBD2. The CDR3 is 18 amino acids. V was pared by 3 bases and J by 1 base, with 6 bases of the junction left unmatched. Looked up from germline, CDR1 is SGHRS and CDR2 is YFSETQ.

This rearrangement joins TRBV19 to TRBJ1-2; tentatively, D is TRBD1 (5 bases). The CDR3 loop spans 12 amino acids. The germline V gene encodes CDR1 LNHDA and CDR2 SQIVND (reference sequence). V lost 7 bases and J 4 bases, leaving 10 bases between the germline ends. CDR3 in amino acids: CASKTDAYGYTF. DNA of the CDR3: TGTGCCAGTAAGACAGACGCCTATGGCTACACCTTC.

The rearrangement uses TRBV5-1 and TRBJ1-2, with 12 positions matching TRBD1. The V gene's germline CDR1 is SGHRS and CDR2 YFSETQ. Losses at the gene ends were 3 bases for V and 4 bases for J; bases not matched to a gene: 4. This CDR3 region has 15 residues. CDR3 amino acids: CASSSGTGGLYGYTF. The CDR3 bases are TGCGCCAGCAGCTCCGGGACAGGGGGCCTCTATGGCTACACCTTC.

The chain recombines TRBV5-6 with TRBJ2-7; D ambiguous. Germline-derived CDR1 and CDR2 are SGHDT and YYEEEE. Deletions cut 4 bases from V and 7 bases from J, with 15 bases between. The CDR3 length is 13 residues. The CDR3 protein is CASSPETRGEQYF. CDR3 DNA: TGTGCCAGCAGCCCTGAGACTCGCGGAGAGCAGTACTTC.

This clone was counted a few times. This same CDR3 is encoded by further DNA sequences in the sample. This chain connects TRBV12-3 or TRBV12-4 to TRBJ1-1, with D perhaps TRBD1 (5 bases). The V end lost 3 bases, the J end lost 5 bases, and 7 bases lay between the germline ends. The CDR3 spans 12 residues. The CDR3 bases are TGTGCCAGCAGTTTTGGGGGGACTGAAGCTTTCTTT. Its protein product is CASSFGGTEAFF.

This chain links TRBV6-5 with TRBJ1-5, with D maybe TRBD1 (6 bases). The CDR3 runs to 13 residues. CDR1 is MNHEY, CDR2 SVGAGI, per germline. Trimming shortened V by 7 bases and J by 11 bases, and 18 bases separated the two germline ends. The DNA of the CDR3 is TGTGCCAGCAAGGCTCCTTACAGGGATGCCCAGCATTTT. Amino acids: CASKAPYRDAQHF.

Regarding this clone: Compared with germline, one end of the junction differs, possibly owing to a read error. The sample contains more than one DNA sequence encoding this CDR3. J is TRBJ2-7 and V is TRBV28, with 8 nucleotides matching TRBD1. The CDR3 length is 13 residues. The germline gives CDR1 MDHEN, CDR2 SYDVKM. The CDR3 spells CASKLQGEYEQYF. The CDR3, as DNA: TGTGCTAGCAAGTTACAGGGGGAATACGAGCAGTACTTC.

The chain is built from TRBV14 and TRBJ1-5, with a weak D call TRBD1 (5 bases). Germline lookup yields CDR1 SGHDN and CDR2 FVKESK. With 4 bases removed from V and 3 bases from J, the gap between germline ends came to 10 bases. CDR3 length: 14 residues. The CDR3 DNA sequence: TGTGCCAGCAGCCCACGTGGACACAATCAGCCCCAGCATTTT. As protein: CASSPRGHNQPQHF.

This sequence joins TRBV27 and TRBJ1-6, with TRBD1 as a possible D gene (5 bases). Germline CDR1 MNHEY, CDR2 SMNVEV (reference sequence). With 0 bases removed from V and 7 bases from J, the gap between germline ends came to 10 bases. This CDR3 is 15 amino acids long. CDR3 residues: CASSLSAGLNSPLHF. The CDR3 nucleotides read TGTGCCAGCAGTTTATCGGCGGGGCTCAATTCACCCCTCCACTTT.

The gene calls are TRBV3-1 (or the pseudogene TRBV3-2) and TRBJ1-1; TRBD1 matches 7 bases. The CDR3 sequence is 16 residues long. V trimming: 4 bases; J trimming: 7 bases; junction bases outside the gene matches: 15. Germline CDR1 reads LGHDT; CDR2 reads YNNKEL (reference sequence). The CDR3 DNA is TGTGCCAGCAGCCCATTGGACAGGCTCCGACTAGATGAAGCTTTCTTT. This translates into CASSPLDRLRLDEAFF.

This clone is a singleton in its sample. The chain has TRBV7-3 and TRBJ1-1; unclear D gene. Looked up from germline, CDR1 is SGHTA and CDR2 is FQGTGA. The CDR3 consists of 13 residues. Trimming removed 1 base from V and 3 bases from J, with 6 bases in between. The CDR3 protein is CASSLRGHTEAFF. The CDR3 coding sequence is TGTGCCAGCAGCTTAAGAGGTCACACTGAAGCTTTCTTT.

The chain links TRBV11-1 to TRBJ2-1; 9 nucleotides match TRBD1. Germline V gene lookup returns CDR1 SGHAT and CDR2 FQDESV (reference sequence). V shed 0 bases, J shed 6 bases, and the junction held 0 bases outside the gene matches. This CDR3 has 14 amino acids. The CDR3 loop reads CASSLATGGNEQFF. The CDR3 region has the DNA TGTGCCAGCAGCTTAGCGACAGGGGGCAATGAGCAGTTCTTC. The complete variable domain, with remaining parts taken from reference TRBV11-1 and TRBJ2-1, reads EAEVAQSPRYKITEKSQAVAFWCDPISGHATLYWYRQILGQGPELLVQFQDESVVDDSQLPKDRFSAERLKGVDSTLKIQPAELGDSAMYLCASSLATGGNEQFFGPGTRLTVL.

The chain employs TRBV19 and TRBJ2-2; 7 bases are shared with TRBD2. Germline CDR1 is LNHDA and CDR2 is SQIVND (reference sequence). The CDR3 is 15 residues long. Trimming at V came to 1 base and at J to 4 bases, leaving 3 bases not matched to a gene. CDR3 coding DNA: TGTGCCAGTAGTATAGCCCCGGGGGGCACCGGGGAGCTGTTTTTT. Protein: CASSIAPGGTGELFF.

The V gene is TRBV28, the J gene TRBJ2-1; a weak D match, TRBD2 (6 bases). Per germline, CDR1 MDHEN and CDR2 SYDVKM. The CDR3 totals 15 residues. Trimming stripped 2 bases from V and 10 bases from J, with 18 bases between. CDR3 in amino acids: CASSLPRESYWEQFF. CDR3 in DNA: TGTGCCAGCAGTTTACCCCGGGAGTCATACTGGGAGCAGTTCTTC.

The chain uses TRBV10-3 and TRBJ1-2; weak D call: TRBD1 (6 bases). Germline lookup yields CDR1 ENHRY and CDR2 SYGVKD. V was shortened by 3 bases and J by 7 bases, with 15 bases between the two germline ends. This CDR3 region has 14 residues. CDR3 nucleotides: TGTGCCATCAGTGATGTGGCCCTGGGGGCTGGCTACACCTTC. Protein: CAISDVALGAGYTF.

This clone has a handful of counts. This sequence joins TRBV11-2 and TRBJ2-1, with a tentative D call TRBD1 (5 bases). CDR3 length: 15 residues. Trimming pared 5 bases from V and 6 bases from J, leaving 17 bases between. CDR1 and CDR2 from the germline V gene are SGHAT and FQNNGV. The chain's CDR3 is CASSQNRITLNEQFF. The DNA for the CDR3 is TGTGCCAGCAGCCAAAACAGGATTACTCTCAATGAGCAGTTCTTC.